This TCR beta chain was sequenced in a study of OX40 agonist ivuxolimab in advanced cancers. A note on the overall study: The costimulatory receptor OX40 (CD134) was targeted by ivuxolimab, a fully human IgG2 agonistic monoclonal antibody. Of the approximately 54 dose-escalation patients, hepatocellular carcinoma was present in about 20, melanoma in approximately 15, renal cell carcinoma in 9 and head and neck cancer in 9. A male proportion of around 83% and a mean age of approximately 62 years, ranging from about 20 to 80, were recorded for the dose-escalation cohort. Intravenous ivuxolimab was administered to patients every 2 weeks at six dose levels: 0.01, 0.1, 0.3, 1.5, 3 and 10 mg/kg. Partial responses were achieved by three dose-escalation patients, of whom one had hepatocellular carcinoma and two had cutaneous melanoma. Prior anti-PD-1, anti-PD-L1 or anti-CTLA-4 therapy was permitted, and checkpoint inhibitors had been received by less than 45% of dose-escalation patients. Peripheral TCRbeta sequencing was intended to test whether TCR sequence diversity was altered and clonal T-cell expansion was caused by ivuxolimab. The paper describes the monotherapy dose-escalation part (N of about 47 patients) of the phase I trial of ivuxolimab. The research as a whole found: Low levels of normalized T-cell clonal expansion were also seen in some patients who did not respond. The antigen specificity of the peripheral T cells that underwent clonal expansion was not determined. Clonal expansion of both CD4+ and CD8+ blood T cells was observed from baseline to week 6 at doses 0.1 to 3.0 mg/kg. On average, CD8+ T cells showed more expanded clones than CD4+ T cells after ivuxolimab. In the 0.1-3.0 mg/kg groups, partial responders were among the patients with the lowest normalized peripheral clonal expansion, particularly in CD8+ T cells.

The CDR1 and CDR2 encoded by the germline V gene are SNHLY and FYNNEI. Trimming leaves V shorter by 6 bases and J shorter by 4 bases, with the junction holding 4 bases beyond the gene matches. The CDR3, from cysteine to phenylalanine, totals 13 residues. Only the CDR3 part of the read is kept: 39 bases, read in frame from the first base. The trial excluded patients who had a history of autoimmune disease or were on systemic immunosuppression. Peripheral blood for TCR sequencing was collected from all dose cohorts at baseline, on cycle 4 day 1, and on cycle 7 day 1. The samples were taken from a phase I, first-in-human, multicenter, open-label dose-escalation trial of ivuxolimab. Adults with locally advanced or metastatic head and neck squamous cell, hepatocellular, melanoma or renal cell carcinoma were enrolled in the trial. CD4+ and CD8+ T cells were sorted separately from peripheral blood before TCR sequencing.

Comment on this clone: No cognate antigen has been identified for it. Base qualities were left out, and no much larger clone turns up one base away.

Genomic DNA was isolated from the sorted cells so that the TCRbeta CDR3 region could be sequenced. The immunoSEQ Assay was used for sequencing of TCRbeta CDR3 regions. The table was pulled from immuneACCESS by TCRdb, which kept in-frame rearrangements only. Such tables lose some clones; where checked, under half of the loss comes from unresolved V genes, and the rest has no known cause. The sample records about 81,000 clones, approximately 94% of which are singletons. Together, the top ten hold approximately 14% of the sample. The TCR originated in an adult with an advanced solid tumor such as melanoma, head and neck, liver or kidney cancer. This specimen was CD4+ or CD8+ T cells sorted from blood, taken in a trial of the OX40 agonist ivuxolimab. This sequence uses TRBV2 and TRBJ2-7, with 9 central nucleotides matching TRBD1. The CDR3 amino acid sequence is: CASRTGQGYEQYF. The DNA sequence follows: TGTGCCAGCAGGACGGGACAGGGTTACGAGCAGTACTTC.